The clone carrying this TCR beta chain has at least ten counts. Its target is unknown. This sample was taken from a study of identical twins. Study results and caveats: Sequences that were out-of-frame, alpha and twin-shared displayed an excess of low generation probability. Twins shared beta out-of-frame sequences in excess, but this excess was weaker.

All donors were healthy Caucasians. cDNA carried unique molecular identifiers, and a universal primer site was added by template switching. Using its own MiXCR run on the 5' RACE reads, TCRdb lists one record per CDR3 protein. Here the sample spans approximately 140,000 distinct CDR3 sequences, 3.5% being singletons. Germline lookup yields CDR1 LGHDT and CDR2 YNNKEL (reference sequence). Trimming took 4 bases from V and 0 from J; bases not matched to a gene: 7. The CDR3 sequence is 18 residues long. The TCR was taken from a man between 18 and 29 years old in good health. The chain is built from TRBV3-1 and TRBJ2-1; 12 bases map to TRBD2. The sequencing sample was made of memory T cells sorted from blood. The chain's CDR3 is CASSLGLAGISSYNEQFF. DNA of the CDR3: TGTGCCAGCAGCCTAGGACTAGCGGGGATTAGCTCCTACAATGAGCAGTTCTTC.